This TCR beta chain was sequenced for a study of blood T cell repertoires in COVID-19. Study-level background: COVID-19 samples from acute and convalescent phases originated in the United States, Italy and Spain.

Germline assignment: CDR1 MNHEY and CDR2 SMNVEV (reference sequence). Trimming cost V 2 bases and J 7 bases, with 15 bases left between them. The CDR3 contains 15 residues. Adults between roughly 18 and 90 years of age took part from fewer than 30 US areas. Recovered status in Cohort 3 required two negative PCRs, clearance, or symptom resolution. Method: immunoSEQ multiplex PCR; TCRdb's copy keeps in-frame clones and lacks some. Of a few hundred thousand clones listed, 87% are singletons. This chain joins TRBV27 and TRBJ2-1; a possible D gene is TRBD1 (5 bases). Sequencing was done on a sample of PBMCs or T cells enriched from blood (not recorded which). The TCR comes from a woman under 40 who had recovered from COVID-19. CDR3 nucleotide sequence: TGTGCCAGCAGTTTACTTCCAGGGTCCTCTAATGAGCAGTTCTTC. It specifies CASSLLPGSSNEQFF.